This paragraph covers one TCR beta chain sequence. Antigen unknown. The data were taken from a study of CD8 T cells in Susac syndrome. Points from the study as a whole: It was acknowledged by the study that relatively few individuals were included in its TCR sequencing and HLA analysis.

cDNA came from approximately 0.5 to 1 ug RNA primed by random hexamers. immunoSEQ multiplex PCR amplified TCR beta CDR3 across 54 Vbeta, 13 Jbeta. Using its own MiXCR run on the immunoSEQ multiplex PCR reads, TCRdb lists one record per CDR3 protein. The table lists 330,000 or so distinct CDR3 sequences, 75% to 85% of them singletons. Sequencing of TCR beta drew on CD8+ and CD4+ T cells from blood. The CD8+ and CD4+ T cells were negatively isolated, with the TEMRA cells enriched by FACS. This CDR3 region has 14 residues. Trimming left V 3 bases short and J 4 bases short, with 13 bases between. Germline CDR1 SGHNT, CDR2 YYREEE (reference sequence).

The sequenced sample was CD8+ T cells from PBMCs. The TCR originated in a human donor with multiple sclerosis. The rearrangement uses TRBV5-4 and TRBJ1-1; D uncertain. The DNA for the CDR3 is TGTGCCAGCAGCTGGGGAGGGCTGAGCACTGAAGCTTTCTTT. Amino acids: CASSWGGLSTEAFF.